The 3 T cell receptor beta chains presented below share a single source sample, sequenced in a study of cytomegalovirus exposure and HLA in healthy donors. Only in-frame clones appear in the TCRdb table, and some are missing; sequencing was by immunoSEQ multiplex PCR. The table records around 300,000 clones, approximately 83% of them present only once. Material: PBMCs. Source of these receptors: a woman aged 18 to 35 in good health and CMV-seronegative.

In its sample, this clone was seen once. The chain uses TRBV29-1 and TRBJ1-3; 10 bases line up with TRBD1. The V and J ends lost 5 bases and 9 bases, in that order; junction bases with no gene match: 7. This CDR3 has 13 amino acids. The germline V gene encodes CDR1 SQVTM and CDR2 ANQGSEA. The CDR3 loop is CSVCRDRGATIYF. CDR3 nucleotides: TGCAGCGTTTGCCGGGACAGGGGCGCCACCATATATTTT.

The J gene is TRBJ1-2, the V gene TRBV28; 7 bases are a match to TRBD1. With V trimmed by 3 bases and J by 4 bases, 8 bases remained unmatched. CDR1 is MDHEN, CDR2 SYDVKM, per germline. CDR3 length: 15 residues. Here the CDR3 reads CASSFWTGRIYGYTF. Here the CDR3 DNA reads TGTGCCAGCAGTTTCTGGACAGGTAGAATCTATGGCTACACCTTC.

Comments on this clone: At the DNA level, this CDR3 is encoded by other sequences in the same sample as well. This chain uses TRBV27 with TRBJ2-7; D uncertain. The CDR3 covers 13 residues. Trimming took off 3 bases at V and 1 base at J, with 7 bases between the two ends. Germline-derived CDR1 and CDR2 are MNHEY and SMNVEV (reference sequence). DNA of the CDR3: TGTGCCAGCAGTTTTTCCAGGTCCTACGAGCAGTACTTC. It specifies CASSFSRSYEQYF.